This T cell receptor (beta chain) came from a study of blood T cell repertoires in COVID-19. The table came from immunoSEQ multiplex PCR; TCRdb's copy has only in-frame clones and leaves some out. The sample lists some 170,000 clones; around 76% were seen once. Input material: peripheral blood. This TCR derives from a woman between 65 and 79 years old with acute or convalescent COVID-19.

CDR3 DNA sequence: TGTGCCAGCACGGGGGGGACGAAACCCCTCCACTTT. It translates to CASTGGTKPLHF. The chain employs TRBV28 and TRBJ1-6; D might be TRBD1 (5 bases). The CDR3 has 12 residues. Germline V CDR1 and CDR2: MDHEN, SYDVKM. The V end was cut by 7 bases, the J end by 12 bases, with 13 bases between.